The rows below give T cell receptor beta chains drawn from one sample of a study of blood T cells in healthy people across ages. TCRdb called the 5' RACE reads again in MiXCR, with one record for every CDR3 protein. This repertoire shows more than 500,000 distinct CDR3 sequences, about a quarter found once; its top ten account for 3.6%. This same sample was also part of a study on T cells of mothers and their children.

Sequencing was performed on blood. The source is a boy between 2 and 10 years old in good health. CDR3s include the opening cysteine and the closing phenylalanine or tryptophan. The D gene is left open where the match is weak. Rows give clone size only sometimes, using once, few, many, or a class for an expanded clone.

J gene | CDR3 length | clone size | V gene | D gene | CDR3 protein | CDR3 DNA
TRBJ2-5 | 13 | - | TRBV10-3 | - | CAIRRDPGETQYF | TGTGCCATCAGACGGGACCCTGGAGAGACCCAGTACTTC
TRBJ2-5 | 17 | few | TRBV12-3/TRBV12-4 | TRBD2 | CASSRPIGGRAGETQYF | TGTGCCAGCAGCCGCCCGATTGGCGGGAGGGCGGGTGAGACCCAGTACTTC
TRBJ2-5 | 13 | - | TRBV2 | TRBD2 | CASAGGSQETQYF | TGTGCCAGTGCGGGGGGCTCCCAAGAGACCCAGTACTTC
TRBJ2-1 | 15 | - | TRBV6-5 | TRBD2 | CASSSSGRLRNEQFF | TGTGCCAGCAGCTCTAGCGGGAGACTAAGGAATGAGCAGTTCTTC
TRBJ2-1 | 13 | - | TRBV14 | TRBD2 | CASSQVRTREQFF | TGTGCCAGCAGCCAAGTTCGGACTAGAGAGCAGTTCTTC
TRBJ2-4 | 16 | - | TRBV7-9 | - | CASSATDQLAKNIQYF | TGTGCCAGCAGCGCAACAGATCAACTAGCCAAAAACATTCAGTACTTC
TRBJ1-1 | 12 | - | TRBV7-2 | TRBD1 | CASSAGQLEAFF | TGTGCCAGCAGCGCGGGACAGCTTGAAGCTTTCTTT
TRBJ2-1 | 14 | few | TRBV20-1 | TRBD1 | CSGERDRGYNEQFF | TGCAGTGGCGAAAGGGACAGGGGTTACAATGAGCAGTTCTTC
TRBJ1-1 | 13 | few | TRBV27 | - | CASAIQDNTEAFF | TGTGCCAGCGCGATCCAGGATAACACTGAAGCTTTCTTT
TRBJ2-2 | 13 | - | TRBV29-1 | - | CSTPLRGTGELFF | TGCAGCACGCCTCTCAGGGGCACCGGGGAGCTGTTTTTT
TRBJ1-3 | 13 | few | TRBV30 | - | CAWAWVSGNTIYF | TGTGCCTGGGCATGGGTTTCTGGAAACACCATATATTTT
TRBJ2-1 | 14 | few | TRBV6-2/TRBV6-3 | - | CASSYSGPSNEQSF | TGTGCCAGCAGTTACAGCGGACCATCTAATGAGCAGTCCTTC
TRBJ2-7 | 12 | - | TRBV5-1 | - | CASSRTAGEQYF | TGCGCCAGCAGCCGGACGGCGGGCGAGCAGTACTTC
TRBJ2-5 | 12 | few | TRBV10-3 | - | CAISESVETQYF | TGTGCCATCAGTGAGTCGGTAGAGACCCAGTACTTC
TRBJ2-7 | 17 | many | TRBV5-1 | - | CASSLGLGGTVTYEQYF | TGCGCCAGCAGCTTGGGTCTTGGAGGGACAGTGACCTACGAGCAGTACTTC
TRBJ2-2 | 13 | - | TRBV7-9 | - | CASSPGADRELFF | TGTGCCAGCAGCCCCGGGGCAGATCGGGAGCTGTTTTTT
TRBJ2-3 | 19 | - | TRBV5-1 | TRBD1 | CASSFSQFPTGDRTDTQYF | TGCGCCAGCAGCTTCAGTCAATTTCCTACAGGGGACCGCACAGATACGCAGTATTTT
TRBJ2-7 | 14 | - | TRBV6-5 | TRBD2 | CASSLAGAAYEQYF | TGTGCCAGCAGTCTAGCGGGAGCAGCTTACGAGCAGTACTTC
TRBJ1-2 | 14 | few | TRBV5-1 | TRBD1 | CASSSEGASYGYTF | TGCGCCAGCAGCTCAGAGGGGGCTAGTTATGGCTACACCTTC
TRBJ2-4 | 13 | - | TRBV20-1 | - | CSARPEGLNIQYF | TGCAGTGCTAGACCCGAAGGCCTGAACATTCAGTACTTC
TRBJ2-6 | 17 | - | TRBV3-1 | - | CASSQEGILSGANVLTF | TGTGCCAGCAGCCAAGAAGGCATCCTCTCTGGGGCCAACGTCCTGACTTTC